This T cell receptor beta chain was identified during a study of beta chain features in type 1 diabetes. Study-wide results and caveats: The similarity of naive, central memory and Treg TCRB repertoires appeared greater among patients than among healthy donors.

Expressed TCRB transcripts were sequenced because the entire RNA isolate underwent reverse transcription. Profiled with immunoSEQ multiplex PCR; TCRdb holds only in-frame clones, not every one. The data contain more than 60,000 clones, approximately 59% of them seen just once; the ten biggest clones take up about 2.2%. This CDR3 has 18 residues. From germline, CDR1 is LGHNA and CDR2 YNFKEQ. The V segment lost 1 base and the J segment 3 bases; nucleotides outside the gene matches: 9. Concerning this clone: Its antigen is undetermined.

The source of this sequence is a woman younger than 35 in good health. The source material was Tregs from blood. The chain uses TRBV4-2 and TRBJ2-3, with 11 bases that match TRBD2. Here the CDR3 reads CASSQATLAGGSTDTQYF. The CDR3 nucleotides read TGTGCCAGCAGCCAAGCCACGCTAGCGGGAGGTTCGACAGATACGCAGTATTTT.